The T cell receptor (beta chain) described here comes from a study of T cell responses to AZD1222 COVID-19 vaccine. Notes on the study in general: Spike-specific TCR breadth and depth went up after people got two AZD1222 doses.

This clone was picked up one time. Its antigen is as yet unknown. The method was immunoSEQ multiplex PCR; TCRdb's version includes in-frame clones alone and lacks a portion of them. Seen here are 120,000 or so clones, 80% to 90% observed once, and the top ten hold less than 11%. The CDR3 totals 15 residues. V lost 6 bases and J 7 bases, leaving 22 bases between the germline ends. Germline V gene data show CDR1 as SGHVS and CDR2 as FQNEAQ. V and J are TRBV7-8 and TRBJ2-7, with D possibly being TRBD2 (5 bases). This specimen consisted of peripheral blood, obtained on day 0 of AZD1222 vaccination. This receptor was taken from an adult in good health. CDR3 sequence (DNA): TGTGCCAGCAGTCACCTCCCGCGAGGGAATTGGGAGCAGTACTTC. Its translation: CASSHLPRGNWEQYF.